The 9 T cell receptor beta chains below were found in one sample sequenced in a study of low-dose radiotherapy and immunotherapy resistance in tumors. The time point: after trial treatment. Treatment: LDRT plus nivolumab, ipilimumab, low-dose cyclophosphamide and aspirin (RACIN trial). cDNA synthesis used a TRAV/TRBV-specific primer set for both chains. TCRs underwent roughly 19 PCR cycles of amplification with a constant-region primer and V-primer adapter. TCRdb ran MiXCR on the reads and lists one entry per CDR3 protein. Counted here are around 80,000 distinct CDR3 sequences, 15% to 20% occurring once; the ten biggest clones make up approximately 1.5%. The sequencing used PBMCs, collected after low-dose radiotherapy plus immunotherapy. Every receptor here comes from a male donor with prostate cancer.

To note about this clonotype: With only one base between it and a far larger clone, this is likely a read error. The gene calls are TRBV5-4 and TRBJ2-5; 9 bases align to TRBD1. The CDR3 has 14 amino acids. CDR1 is SGHNT and CDR2 is YYREEE in the germline V gene (reference sequence). The CDR3 sequence: CASSQGQGQQTQYF. The CDR3 region has the DNA TGCGCCAGCAGCCAGGGACAGGGCCAGCAGACCCAGTACTTC.

This clonotype was seen ten or more times. The chain recombines TRBV5-6 with TRBJ1-1; D is uncertain. Germline CDR1 is SGHDT and CDR2 is YYEEEE. CDR3 length equals 14 residues. Trimming stripped 0 bases from V and 0 bases from J, with 6 bases between. The DNA for the CDR3 is TGTGCCAGCAGCTTGGGGCGGCTGAACACTGAAGCTTTCTTT. Translated, it gives CASSLGRLNTEAFF.

This clonotype was found many times. This chain links TRBV24-1 with TRBJ2-2; the match to TRBD1 covers 7 bases. This CDR3 has 20 amino acids. Germline CDR1 and CDR2: KGHDR and SFDVKD. The V and J ends lost 6 bases and 1 base, in that order; junction bases with no gene match: 19. The CDR3 protein is CATSSTEGKAAGGNTGELFF. The CDR3 nucleotides read TGTGCCACCAGTAGTACTGAGGGTAAAGCGGCAGGGGGGAACACCGGGGAGCTGTTTTTT.

This clonotype has ten or more counts. The rearrangement links TRBV29-1 to TRBJ2-1; TRBD2 agrees at 10 bases. Trimming removed 5 bases from V and 10 bases from J; junction bases left unmatched: 8. The CDR3 sequence is 13 residues long. Germline lookup yields CDR1 SQVTM and CDR2 ANQGSEA. The DNA for the CDR3 is TGCAGCGTTCGAAGGCTAGCGGGAGTAGAGCAGTTCTTC. This translates into CSVRRLAGVEQFF.

This clonotype was recorded many times. A junction boundary mismatches the germline segment, possibly from a read error. The rearrangement uses TRBV7-2 and TRBJ2-3, with a possible D match to TRBD2 (6 bases). This CDR3 contains 12 residues. The germline V gene encodes CDR1 SGHTA and CDR2 FQGNSA. CDR3 loop: CASSLTGRDSDF. CDR3 bases: TGTGCCAGCAGCTTAACCGGACGGGACTCGGATTTT.

This clonotype was observed a few times. The genes are TRBV12-3 or TRBV12-4 and TRBJ1-6, with 7 bases lining up with TRBD1. This CDR3 spans 17 amino acids. J lost 10 bases, V lost 2 bases, and 14 bases had no gene match. CDR3 residues: CASSLFPRQGLVSPLHF. CDR3 DNA sequence: TGTGCCAGCAGTTTATTCCCTCGACAGGGTCTTGTGTCACCCCTCCACTTT.

This clonotype showed up many times. The chain is built from TRBV5-5 and TRBJ2-2; 11 bases line up with TRBD1. The CDR3 loop spans 16 amino acids. Trimming at V came to 4 bases and at J to 6 bases, leaving 8 bases not matched to a gene. Germline V gene sequence: CDR1 SGHKS, CDR2 YYEKEE (reference sequence). The CDR3 DNA sequence: TGTGCCAGCAGCCCATCGGGACAGGGGGTGGCCGGGGAGCTGTTTTTT. Protein sequence: CASSPSGQGVAGELFF. The entire variable domain, with the rest obtained from reference TRBV5-5 and TRBJ2-2, is as follows: DAGVTQSPTHLIKTRGQQVTLRCSPISGHKSVSWYQQVLGQGPQFIFQYYEKEERGRGNFPDRFSARQFPNYSSELNVNALLLGDSALYLCASSPSGQGVAGELFFGEGSRLTVL.

This clonotype was counted ten times or more. This chain joins TRBV20-1 and TRBJ2-7; D gene unclear. V gave up 0 bases and J gave up 0 bases, with 21 bases separating them. Germline CDR1 is DFQATT and CDR2 is SNEGSKA (reference sequence). The CDR3 sequence is 18 residues long. CDR3 sequence (DNA): TGCAGTGCTAGAGATGCGGTAGCTGTCCCCCCAAGCTCCTACGAGCAGTACTTC. This gives the protein CSARDAVAVPPSSYEQYF.

This clonotype was seen at least ten times. The genes are TRBV7-2 and TRBJ2-7; D remains ambiguous. Trimming pared 3 bases from V and 7 bases from J, leaving 13 bases between. The CDR3 runs to 13 residues. Looked up from germline, CDR1 is SGHTA and CDR2 is FQGNSA. The CDR3 coding sequence is TGTGCCAGCAGCTTTCCCACGGCTTATGAGCAGTACTTC. Translation gives CASSFPTAYEQYF.